These 14 T cell receptor beta chains were all obtained from the same sample, sequenced in a study of CD8+ T cells in alopecia areata. Extraction and reverse transcription of RNA yielded cDNA as the sequencing template. Data came from immunoSEQ multiplex PCR; TCRdb stores just in-frame clones and leaves some out. The table records 200,000 or so clones, 50% to 65% of them present only once. The specimen was CD4+ T cells sorted from blood, collected at week 0. The receptor set was obtained from a human donor with alopecia areata.

This chain links TRBV30 with TRBJ1-5; D is possibly TRBD1 (6 bases). The CDR3 is 14 residues long. Per the germline V gene, CDR1 is GTSNPN and CDR2 is SVGIG (reference sequence). Trimming took off 4 bases at V and 7 bases at J, with 17 bases between the two ends. This CDR3 reads CAWTGGGSGQPQHF. Here the CDR3 DNA reads TGTGCCTGGACTGGAGGGGGTAGCGGACAGCCCCAGCATTTT.

The rearrangement links TRBV5-1 to TRBJ2-1; D is perhaps TRBD2 (6 bases). V was clipped by 7 bases and J by 4 bases, with 15 bases between them. Germline values: CDR1 SGHRS, CDR2 YFSETQ. The CDR3 runs to 14 residues. CDR3 in DNA: TGCGCCAGCCGCTCCGGGACTTCTTACAATGAGCAGTTCTTC. It codes for CASRSGTSYNEQFF.

This clone was seen a handful of times. The chain recombines TRBV29-1 with TRBJ2-1; weak D call: TRBD2 (6 bases). Germline V CDR1 and CDR2: SQVTM, ANQGSEA. Trimming removed 4 bases at V and 13 bases at J, with 14 bases between. The CDR3 loop spans 11 amino acids. For the CDR3, the DNA is TGCAGCGTTGGTTTTAGCGGAGGTCAGTTCTTC. Translated: CSVGFSGGQFF.

The rearrangement links TRBV30 to TRBJ1-5; tentatively, D is TRBD1 (5 bases). The CDR3 runs to 13 residues. V was cut by 2 bases and J by 6 bases, with 11 bases left in between. Germline V gives CDR1 GTSNPN, CDR2 SVGIG (reference sequence). The chain's CDR3 is CAWSPQGFQPQHF. The DNA of the CDR3 is TGTGCCTGGAGTCCGCAGGGTTTTCAGCCCCAGCATTTT.

This clone was picked up a small number of times. The chain links TRBV25-1 to TRBJ1-1; D is ambiguous. V shed 7 bases and J shed 0 bases, with 3 bases lying between them. Germline V gives CDR1 MGHDK, CDR2 SYGVNS. This CDR3 contains 11 residues. Written as DNA, the CDR3 is TGTGCCAGCACTTTGAACACTGAAGCTTTCTTT. Translating gives CASTLNTEAFF. Full variable domain (rest looked up from reference TRBV25-1 and TRBJ1-1): EADIYQTPRYLVIGTGKKITLECSQTMGHDKMYWYQQDPGMELHLIHYSYGVNSTEKGDLSSESTVSRIRTEHFPLTLESARPSHTSQYLCASTLNTEAFFGQGTRLTVV.

This chain uses TRBV30 with TRBJ2-1; tentative D call: TRBD2 (5 bases). Germline V gene data show CDR1 as GTSNPN and CDR2 as SVGIG (reference sequence). The V gene lost 3 bases and the J gene lost 4 bases, with 13 bases spanning the gap. The CDR3 runs to 14 residues. DNA for the CDR3: TGTGCCTGGAGGCGAACTAGGTTGTACAATGAGCAGTTCTTC. Its protein product is CAWRRTRLYNEQFF.

The J gene is TRBJ1-1, the V gene TRBV18; TRBD1 might be the D (6 bases). The CDR3 spans 14 residues. V lost 6 bases and J lost 1, with 12 bases in between. Germline V gives CDR1 KGHSH, CDR2 LQKENI. This chain's CDR3 is CASSKGQPNTEAFF. The CDR3 DNA follows: TGTGCCAGCTCGAAAGGACAGCCGAACACTGAAGCTTTCTTT.

The V call is TRBV5-1, the J call TRBJ1-3; 8 bases are a match to TRBD1. CDR1 and CDR2 from the germline V gene are SGHRS and YFSETQ. The V and J ends lost 4 bases and 1 base, in that order; junction bases with no gene match: 7. CDR3 length: 16 amino acids. The CDR3 coding sequence is TGCGCCAGCAGCGGGGACAGGCAACCTTCTGGAAACACCATATATTTT. Translation gives CASSGDRQPSGNTIYF.

As to this clone: In the same sample, other DNA sequences code for this CDR3. The genes are TRBV30 and TRBJ1-2, with D perhaps TRBD1 (6 bases). Trimming took off 2 bases at V and 2 bases at J, with 9 bases between the two ends. The CDR3 runs 13 residues. Germline V gene data show CDR1 as GTSNPN and CDR2 as SVGIG (reference sequence). The CDR3 DNA sequence: TGTGCCTGGAGTTTGCAGGGGAACTATGGCTACACCTTC. Residues: CAWSLQGNYGYTF. Variable domain in full (rest from reference TRBV30 and TRBJ1-2): SQTIHQWPATLVQPVGSPLSLECTVEGTSNPNLYWYRQAAGRGLQLLFYSVGIGQISSEVPQNLSASRPQDRQFILSSKKLLLSDSGFYLCAWSLQGNYGYTFGSGTRLTVV.

This chain links TRBV19 with TRBJ1-5; D remains unclear. V was cut by 7 bases and J by 6 bases, with 16 bases left in between. Germline assignment: CDR1 LNHDA and CDR2 SQIVND (reference sequence). There are 14 residues in the CDR3. The CDR3 reads CASIPRADSQPQHF. CDR3 in DNA: TGTGCCAGTATACCAAGGGCCGATTCTCAGCCCCAGCATTTT.

This chain links TRBV7-3 with TRBJ1-2, with D perhaps matching TRBD1 (6 bases). The ends were cut back, 5 bases at V and 4 bases at J, with 14 bases in the middle. CDR3 length: 14 residues. From germline, CDR1 is SGHTA and CDR2 FQGTGA. In nucleotides, the CDR3 is TGTGCCAGCAGCCCGCAGGGAGGGGGCTATGGCTACACCTTC. Translating it yields CASSPQGGGYGYTF. The full variable domain, rest sourced from reference TRBV7-3 and TRBJ1-2, is GAGVSQTPSNKVTEKGKYVELRCDPISGHTALYWYRQSLGQGPEFLIYFQGTGAADDSGLPNDRFFAVRPEGSVSTLKIQRTERGDSAVYLCASSPQGGGYGYTFGSGTRLTVV.

This clone was counted ten times or more. The chain uses TRBV6-6 and TRBJ2-7; D perhaps matches TRBD2 (6 bases). The V end was cut by 11 bases, the J end by 3 bases, with 11 bases between. In germline, CDR1 is MNHNY, CDR2 SVGAGI (reference sequence). The CDR3 has 11 residues. Here the CDR3 DNA reads TGTGCCTCAGCGGGCGGCTACGAGCAGTACTTC. Translation: CASAGGYEQYF.

The chain recombines TRBV10-3 with TRBJ2-7, with TRBD1 identical over 10 bases. The CDR3 consists of 13 residues. Germline lookup yields CDR1 ENHRY and CDR2 SYGVKD. The V segment lost 5 bases and the J segment 6 bases; nucleotides outside the gene matches: 4. DNA for the CDR3: TGTGCCATCAGTCCCGGGACAGGGGCCGAGCAGTACTTC. It translates to CAISPGTGAEQYF.

The rearrangement joins TRBV6-1 to TRBJ2-1; weak D call: TRBD2 (6 bases). V gave up 8 bases and J gave up 8 bases, with 10 bases separating them. This CDR3 has 11 residues. CDR1 and CDR2 from the germline V gene are MNHNS and SASEGT. The CDR3 DNA is TGTGCCAGCTCTCGACTAGATGAGCAGTTCTTC. Its translation: CASSRLDEQFF.